These T cell receptor beta chains were read from a single sample in a study of molecular identifiers for immune sequencing clone quantification. TCRdb ran MiXCR on the PCR reads and lists one entry per CDR3 protein. The repertoire holds under 350,000 distinct CDR3 sequences, over 20% seen once, with about 0.74% in the top ten. Input material: naive CD8+ T cells from blood, with Jurkat cell RNA spiked in. The receptors originated from a human donor in good health. Some libraries in this study had Jurkat cell RNA spiked in. Both conserved end residues are part of each CDR3. Fields, in order: J gene, V gene, clone size, D gene, CDR3 protein, CDR3 DNA. The D gene is left open where the match is weak. Not every row has a clone size; where given, it reads once, few, many or a size class.

j_gene: TRBJ2-5
v_gene: TRBV19
abundance: -
d_gene: TRBD2
CDR3aa: CATGSVRLAGPQETQYF
CDR3nt: TGTGCCACCGGTTCGGTTCGGCTAGCGGGGCCTCAAGAGACCCAGTACTTC

j_gene: TRBJ2-3
v_gene: TRBV11-2
abundance: few
d_gene: -
CDR3aa: CASSLGYGVRTDTQYF
CDR3nt: TGTGCCAGCAGCTTAGGGTACGGGGTTCGCACAGATACGCAGTATTTT

j_gene: TRBJ2-6
v_gene: TRBV5-5
abundance: many
d_gene: -
CDR3aa: CASSLGLSLSGANVLTF
CDR3nt: TGTGCCAGCAGCTTGGGGCTCAGTCTCTCTGGGGCCAACGTCCTGACTTTC

j_gene: TRBJ1-2
v_gene: TRBV13
abundance: many
d_gene: -
CDR3aa: CASSLDGVGYTF
CDR3nt: TGTGCCAGCAGCTTAGACGGGGTCGGCTACACCTTC

j_gene: TRBJ2-7
v_gene: TRBV4-1
abundance: few
d_gene: -
CDR3aa: CASSQDRGEEQYF
CDR3nt: TGCGCCAGCAGCCAAGATAGAGGGGAGGAGCAGTACTTC

j_gene: TRBJ2-3
v_gene: TRBV12-3/TRBV12-4
abundance: many
d_gene: TRBD2
CDR3aa: CASRDAAGSGTDTQYF
CDR3nt: TGTGCCAGCAGAGATGCAGCGGGAAGTGGAACAGATACGCAGTATTTT

j_gene: TRBJ2-5
v_gene: TRBV7-2
abundance: many
d_gene: -
CDR3aa: CASSLSRGRETQYF
CDR3nt: TGTGCCAGCAGCTTAAGTCGGGGTCGCGAGACCCAGTACTTC

j_gene: TRBJ2-1
v_gene: TRBV28
abundance: many
d_gene: -
CDR3aa: CASSPDRYQFF
CDR3nt: TGTGCCAGCAGCCCGGACCGATACCAGTTCTTC

j_gene: TRBJ1-1
v_gene: TRBV28
abundance: many
d_gene: -
CDR3aa: CASSLGRYTEAFF
CDR3nt: TGTGCCAGCAGTTTAGGCAGGTACACTGAAGCTTTCTTT

j_gene: TRBJ2-5
v_gene: TRBV28
abundance: many
d_gene: -
CDR3aa: CASSKTGSQETQYF
CDR3nt: TGTGCCAGCAGTAAAACAGGGAGCCAAGAGACCCAGTACTTC

j_gene: TRBJ1-5
v_gene: TRBV4-1
abundance: many
d_gene: -
CDR3aa: CASSPEGQIRNQPQHF
CDR3nt: TGCGCCAGCAGCCCGGAAGGACAGATTAGAAATCAGCCCCAGCATTTT

j_gene: TRBJ2-4
v_gene: TRBV19
abundance: -
d_gene: -
CDR3aa: CASSVGAGRGQYF
CDR3nt: TGTGCCAGTAGTGTAGGGGCGGGTCGGGGTCAGTACTTC

j_gene: TRBJ2-3
v_gene: TRBV4-3
abundance: -
d_gene: TRBD2
CDR3aa: CASSPSLTSGSTDTQYF
CDR3nt: TGCGCCAGCAGCCCGAGCCTGACTAGCGGAAGCACAGATACGCAGTATTTT